The 8 T cell receptor beta chains given below trace back to one sample, sequenced in a study of blood T cell repertoires in COVID-19. Profiled with immunoSEQ multiplex PCR; TCRdb holds only in-frame clones, not every one. The table includes approximately 200,000 clones, about 86% detected once. Specimen: PBMCs or T cells enriched from blood (not recorded which). These receptors originate from a man aged 40-49 years who had recovered from COVID-19.

The chain couples TRBV5-1 to TRBJ2-3, with 7 bases matching TRBD1. The germline CDR1 and CDR2 sequences are SGHRS and YFSETQ. V shed 0 bases and J 2 bases; nucleotides not matched to a gene: 3. The CDR3 runs 15 residues. The CDR3 region is CASSLEGAPTDTQYF. The DNA for the CDR3 is TGCGCCAGCAGCTTGGAGGGGGCCCCCACAGATACGCAGTATTTT.

This clone was counted a single time. This chain links TRBV27 with TRBJ1-1; no firm D call. The CDR3 runs 14 residues. Looked up from germline, CDR1 is MNHEY and CDR2 is SMNVEV (reference sequence). V dropped 0 bases and J dropped 1 base, with 6 bases sitting between them. CDR3 region: CASSLSRGNTEAFF. The CDR3, as DNA: TGTGCCAGCAGTTTATCACGGGGGAACACTGAAGCTTTCTTT.

The chain carries TRBV12-3 or TRBV12-4 and TRBJ1-1; D might be TRBD1 (6 bases). The CDR3 sequence is 13 residues long. Trimming pared 6 bases from V and 11 bases from J, leaving 19 bases between. CDR3 loop: CASSPIRGGMAFF. For the CDR3, the DNA is TGTGCCAGCAGCCCTATCAGGGGAGGGATGGCTTTCTTT.

J is TRBJ1-1 and V is TRBV5-1; TRBD1 matches at 7 bases. This CDR3 is 16 amino acids long. Germline V gives CDR1 SGHRS, CDR2 YFSETQ. Trimming removed 2 bases from V and 0 bases from J; junction bases left unmatched: 7. The CDR3 loop is CASSFGDSLMNTEAFF. The CDR3 bases are TGCGCCAGCAGCTTTGGGGACAGCCTCATGAACACTGAAGCTTTCTTT.

This clone was observed a single time. The J gene is TRBJ1-4, the V gene TRBV27; D remains unclear. The CDR3 has 14 residues. V gave up 2 bases and J gave up 4 bases, with 8 bases separating them. Looked up from germline, CDR1 is MNHEY and CDR2 is SMNVEV (reference sequence). The CDR3 sequence: CASSLGQLNEKLFF. The CDR3 nucleotides are TGTGCCAGCAGTTTAGGGCAGCTTAATGAAAAACTGTTTTTT.

This clone is a singleton in its sample. The V call is TRBV9, the J call TRBJ2-1; D ambiguous. CDR3 length equals 11 residues. Germline V CDR1 and CDR2: SGDLS, YYNGEE. V shed 0 bases and J shed 7 bases, with 2 bases lying between them. CDR3 amino acids: CASSVANEQFF. As DNA, the CDR3 is TGTGCCAGCAGCGTAGCGAATGAGCAGTTCTTC.

Only one count was recorded for this clone. The J gene is TRBJ1-5, the V gene TRBV4-2; no clear D gene. The V gene lost 0 bases and the J gene lost 9 bases, with 15 bases spanning the gap. Germline V lookup: CDR1 LGHNA, CDR2 YNFKEQ. The CDR3 runs to 15 residues. The chain's CDR3 is CASSQDVASEGPQHF. Here the CDR3 DNA reads TGTGCCAGCAGCCAAGATGTGGCCTCGGAGGGGCCCCAGCATTTT.

The chain links TRBV30 to TRBJ2-3, with 7 bases lining up with TRBD2. CDR3 size: 16 residues. The germline V gene encodes CDR1 GTSNPN and CDR2 SVGIG (reference sequence). V lost 0 bases and J lost 0; bases outside the gene matches: 6. CDR3 loop: CAWSVPASGSTDTQYF. CDR3 bases: TGTGCCTGGAGTGTCCCGGCTAGCGGAAGCACAGATACGCAGTATTTT.